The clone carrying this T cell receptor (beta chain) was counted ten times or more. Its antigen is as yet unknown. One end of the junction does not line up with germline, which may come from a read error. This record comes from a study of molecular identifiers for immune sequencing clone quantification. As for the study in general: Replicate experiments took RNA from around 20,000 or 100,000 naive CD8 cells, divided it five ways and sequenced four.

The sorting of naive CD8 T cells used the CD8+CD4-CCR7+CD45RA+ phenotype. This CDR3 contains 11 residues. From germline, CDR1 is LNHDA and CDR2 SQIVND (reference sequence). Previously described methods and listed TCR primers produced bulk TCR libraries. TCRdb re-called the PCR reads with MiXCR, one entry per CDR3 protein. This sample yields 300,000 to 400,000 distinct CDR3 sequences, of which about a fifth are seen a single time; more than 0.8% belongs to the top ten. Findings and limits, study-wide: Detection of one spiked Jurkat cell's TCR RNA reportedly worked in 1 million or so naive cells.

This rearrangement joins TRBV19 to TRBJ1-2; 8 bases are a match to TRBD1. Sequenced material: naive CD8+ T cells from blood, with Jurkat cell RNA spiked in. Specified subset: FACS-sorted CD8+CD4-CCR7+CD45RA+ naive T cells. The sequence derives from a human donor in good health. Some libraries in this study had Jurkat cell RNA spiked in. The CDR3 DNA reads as TGTGCCAGCGATTTGACAGGGGAGTTATCCTTC. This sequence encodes CASDLTGELSF.